This TCR beta chain was identified in a study of T-cell memory formation after mild COVID-19. It was 5'RACE with constant-segment primers that produced the TCR alpha and TCR beta cDNA libraries, which carried sample barcodes and UMIs. TCRdb reanalysed the 5' RACE reads using MiXCR and keeps one entry per CDR3 protein. This sample has about 560,000 distinct CDR3 sequences, with roughly 18% found just once. This clonotype was picked up a small number of times. The antigen remains unidentified. Study results and caveats: Contracting CD4+ clones were located mainly in CM and EM, and CD8+ clones in EMRA. Contracting clones from day 15 to 85 had balanced CD4/CD8; later expanders favoured CD4+.

Trimming removed 2 bases at V and 4 bases at J, with 9 bases between. Germline CDR1 and CDR2: SGHRS and YFSETQ. CDR3 length equals 13 residues. This clonotype originated in an adult woman who had mild COVID-19 (a few samples of this study predate the infection). Cell type and time point are not known. Sequenced material: PBMCs or a T cell subset sorted from them (not recorded which). This chain uses TRBV5-1 with TRBJ1-1; no definite D call. The CDR3 loop reads CASSFFSGTEAFF. In DNA form, the CDR3 reads TGCGCCAGCAGCTTTTTCAGTGGCACTGAAGCTTTCTTT.